This TCR beta chain stems from a study of technical replicates of blood from a handful of donors. Profiling relied on immunoSEQ multiplex PCR, and the TCRdb table lists in-frame clones only, not all of them. The sample includes about 88,000 clones, 90% to 95% of them seen just once. The V and J ends lost 9 bases and 6 bases respectively, with 24 bases between them. The CDR3 loop spans 15 amino acids. Germline V gene sequence: CDR1 MDHEN, CDR2 SYDVKM. Source material: T cells isolated from PBMCs. J is TRBJ2-7 and V is TRBV28, with a tentative D call TRBD2 (6 bases). The clonotype comes from a human donor in good health. The CDR3 nucleotides are TGTGCCAGTTCCGTGGGGGGACCCCATACATTCGAGCAGTACTTC. Translation: CASSVGGPHTFEQYF.